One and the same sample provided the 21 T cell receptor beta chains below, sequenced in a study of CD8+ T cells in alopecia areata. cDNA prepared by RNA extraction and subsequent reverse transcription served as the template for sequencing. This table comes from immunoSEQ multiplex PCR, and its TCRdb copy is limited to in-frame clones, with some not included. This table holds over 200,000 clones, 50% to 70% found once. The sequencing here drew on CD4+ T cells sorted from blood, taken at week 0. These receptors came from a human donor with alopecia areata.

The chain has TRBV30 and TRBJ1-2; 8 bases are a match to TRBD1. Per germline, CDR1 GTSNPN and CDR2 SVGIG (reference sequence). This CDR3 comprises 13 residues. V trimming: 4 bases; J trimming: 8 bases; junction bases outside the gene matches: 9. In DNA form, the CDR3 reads TGTGCCTGGACCGCCGGACAGGGAAGGGGCTACACCTTC. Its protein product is CAWTAGQGRGYTF. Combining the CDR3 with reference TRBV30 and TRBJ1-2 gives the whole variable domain SQTIHQWPATLVQPVGSPLSLECTVEGTSNPNLYWYRQAAGRGLQLLFYSVGIGQISSEVPQNLSASRPQDRQFILSSKKLLLSDSGFYLCAWTAGQGRGYTFGSGTRLTVV.

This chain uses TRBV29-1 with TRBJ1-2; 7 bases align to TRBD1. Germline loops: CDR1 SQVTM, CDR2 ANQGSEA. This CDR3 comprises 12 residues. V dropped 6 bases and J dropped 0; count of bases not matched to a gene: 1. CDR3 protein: CSVGQTNYGYTF. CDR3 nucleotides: TGCAGCGTGGGACAGACTAACTATGGCTACACCTTC.

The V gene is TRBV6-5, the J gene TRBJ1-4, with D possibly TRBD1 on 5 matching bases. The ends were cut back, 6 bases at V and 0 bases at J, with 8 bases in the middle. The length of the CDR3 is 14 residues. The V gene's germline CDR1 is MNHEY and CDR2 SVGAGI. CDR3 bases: TGTGCCAGCAGAACAGGAACAACTAATGAAAAACTGTTTTTT. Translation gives CASRTGTTNEKLFF.

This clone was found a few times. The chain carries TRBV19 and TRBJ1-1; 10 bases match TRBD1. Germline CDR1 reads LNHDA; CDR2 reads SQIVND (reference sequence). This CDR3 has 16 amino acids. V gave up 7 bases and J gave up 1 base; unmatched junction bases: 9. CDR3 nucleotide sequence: TGTGCCAGTATGAGGGACAGGGGAAAACGGAACACTGAAGCTTTCTTT. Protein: CASMRDRGKRNTEAFF.

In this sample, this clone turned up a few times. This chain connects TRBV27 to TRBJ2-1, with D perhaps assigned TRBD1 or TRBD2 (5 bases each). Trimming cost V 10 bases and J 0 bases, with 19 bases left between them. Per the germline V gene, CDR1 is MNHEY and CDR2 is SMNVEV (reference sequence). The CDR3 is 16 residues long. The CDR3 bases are TGTGCCACCCAAAAGGGCACAGGAGGCTCCTACAATGAGCAGTTCTTC. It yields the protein CATQKGTGGSYNEQFF.

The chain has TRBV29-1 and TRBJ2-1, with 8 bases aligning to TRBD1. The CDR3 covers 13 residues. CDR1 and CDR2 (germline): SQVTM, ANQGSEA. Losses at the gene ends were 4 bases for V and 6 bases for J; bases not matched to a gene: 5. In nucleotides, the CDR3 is TGCAGCGTTGTCAGGGGGCTTAGCAATGAGCAGTTCTTC. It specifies CSVVRGLSNEQFF.

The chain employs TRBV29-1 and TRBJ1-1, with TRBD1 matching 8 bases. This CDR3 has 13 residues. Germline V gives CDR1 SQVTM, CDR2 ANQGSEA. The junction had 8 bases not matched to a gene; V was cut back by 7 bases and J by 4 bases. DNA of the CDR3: TGCAGCGGCCTAACAGGGGGGGGCACTGAAGCTTTCTTT. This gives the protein CSGLTGGGTEAFF.

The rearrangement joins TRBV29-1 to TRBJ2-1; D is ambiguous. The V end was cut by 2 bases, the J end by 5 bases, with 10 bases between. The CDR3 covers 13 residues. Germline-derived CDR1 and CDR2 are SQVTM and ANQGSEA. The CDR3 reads CSVELTPDNEQFF. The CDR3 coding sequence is TGCAGCGTTGAACTGACACCGGACAATGAGCAGTTCTTC.

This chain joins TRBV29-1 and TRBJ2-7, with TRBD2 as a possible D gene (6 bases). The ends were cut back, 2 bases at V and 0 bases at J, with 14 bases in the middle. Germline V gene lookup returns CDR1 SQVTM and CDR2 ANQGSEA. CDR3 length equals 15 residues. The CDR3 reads CSVELGGKGSYEQYF. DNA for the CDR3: TGCAGCGTTGAACTCGGGGGAAAGGGCTCCTACGAGCAGTACTTC.

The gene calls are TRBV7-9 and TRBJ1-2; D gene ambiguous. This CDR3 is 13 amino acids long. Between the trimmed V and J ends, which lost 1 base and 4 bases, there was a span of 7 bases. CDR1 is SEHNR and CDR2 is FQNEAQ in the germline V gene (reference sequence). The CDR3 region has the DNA TGTGCCAGCAGCTTAGACACCACCTATGGCTACACCTTC. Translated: CASSLDTTYGYTF.

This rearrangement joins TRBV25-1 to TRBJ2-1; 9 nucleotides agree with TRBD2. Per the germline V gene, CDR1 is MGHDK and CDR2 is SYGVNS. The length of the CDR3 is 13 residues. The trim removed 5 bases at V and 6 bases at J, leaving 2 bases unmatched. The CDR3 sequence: CASSRLAANEQFF. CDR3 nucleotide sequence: TGTGCCAGCAGTCGACTAGCGGCCAATGAGCAGTTCTTC.

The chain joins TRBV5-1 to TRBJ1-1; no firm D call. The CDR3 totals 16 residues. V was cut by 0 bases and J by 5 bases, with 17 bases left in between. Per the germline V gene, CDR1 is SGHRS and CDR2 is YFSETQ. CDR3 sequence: CASSLASRRSWTEAFF. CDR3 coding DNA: TGCGCCAGCAGCTTGGCTTCCAGGAGAAGTTGGACTGAAGCTTTCTTT.

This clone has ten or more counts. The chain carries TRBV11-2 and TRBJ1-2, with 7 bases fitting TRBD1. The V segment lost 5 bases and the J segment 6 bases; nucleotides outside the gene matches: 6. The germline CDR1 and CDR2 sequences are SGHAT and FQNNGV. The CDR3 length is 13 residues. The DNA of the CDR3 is TGTGCCAGCAGCGTGGGACAGCTGGATGGCTACACCTTC. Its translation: CASSVGQLDGYTF. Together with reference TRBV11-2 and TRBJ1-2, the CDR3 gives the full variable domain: EAGVAQSPRYKIIEKRQSVAFWCNPISGHATLYWYQQILGQGPKLLIQFQNNGVVDDSQLPKDRFSAERLKGVDSTLKIQPAKLEDSAVYLCASSVGQLDGYTFGSGTRLTVV.

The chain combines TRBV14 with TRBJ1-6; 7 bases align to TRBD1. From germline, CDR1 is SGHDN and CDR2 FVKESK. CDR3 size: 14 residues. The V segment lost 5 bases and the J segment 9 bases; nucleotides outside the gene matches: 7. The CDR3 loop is CASSDRDRVSPLHF. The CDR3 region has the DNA TGTGCCAGCAGCGACCGAGACAGGGTTTCACCCCTCCACTTT.

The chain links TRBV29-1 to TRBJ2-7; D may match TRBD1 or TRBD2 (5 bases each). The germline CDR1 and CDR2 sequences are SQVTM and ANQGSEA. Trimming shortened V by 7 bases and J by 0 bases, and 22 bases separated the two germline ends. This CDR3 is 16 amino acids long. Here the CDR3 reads CSAEGTSQGLSYEQYF. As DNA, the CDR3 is TGCAGCGCCGAGGGCACGTCGCAGGGCCTCTCCTACGAGCAGTACTTC.

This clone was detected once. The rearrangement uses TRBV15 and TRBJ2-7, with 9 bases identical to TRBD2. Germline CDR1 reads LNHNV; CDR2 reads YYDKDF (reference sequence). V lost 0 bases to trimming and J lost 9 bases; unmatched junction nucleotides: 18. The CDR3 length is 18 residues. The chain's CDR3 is CATSRDTGSGSSLGWQYF. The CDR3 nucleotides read TGTGCCACCAGCAGAGATACGGGTAGCGGGAGCTCTTTGGGGTGGCAGTACTTC.

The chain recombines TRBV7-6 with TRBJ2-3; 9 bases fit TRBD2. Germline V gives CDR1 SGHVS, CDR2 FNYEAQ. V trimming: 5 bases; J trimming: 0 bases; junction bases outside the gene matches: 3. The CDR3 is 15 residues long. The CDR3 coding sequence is TGTGCCAGCAGCACCAGCGGGGGGAGCACAGATACGCAGTATTTT. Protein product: CASSTSGGSTDTQYF.

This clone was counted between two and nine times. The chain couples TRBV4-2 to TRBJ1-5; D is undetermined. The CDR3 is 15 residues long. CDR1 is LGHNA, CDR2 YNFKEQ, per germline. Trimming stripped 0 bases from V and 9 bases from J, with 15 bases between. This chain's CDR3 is CASSQETPDLGPQHF. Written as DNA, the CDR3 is TGTGCCAGCAGCCAAGAAACGCCAGATCTGGGGCCCCAGCATTTT.

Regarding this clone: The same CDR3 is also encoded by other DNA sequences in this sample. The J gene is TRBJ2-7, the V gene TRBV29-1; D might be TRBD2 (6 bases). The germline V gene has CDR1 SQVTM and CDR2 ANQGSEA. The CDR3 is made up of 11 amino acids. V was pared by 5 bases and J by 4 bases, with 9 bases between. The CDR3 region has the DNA TGCAGCGTTCGGGGGACGTACGAGCAGTACTTC. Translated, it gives CSVRGTYEQYF.

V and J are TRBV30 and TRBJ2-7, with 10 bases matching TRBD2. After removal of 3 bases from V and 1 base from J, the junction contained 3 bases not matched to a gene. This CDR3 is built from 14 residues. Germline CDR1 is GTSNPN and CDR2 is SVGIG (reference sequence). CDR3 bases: TGTGCCTGGAGAGAACTAGCGGGGTCCTACGAGCAGTACTTC. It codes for CAWRELAGSYEQYF.

This chain's CDR3 is CASSPKGIGGLTGELFF. The CDR3 DNA reads as TGCGCCAGCAGCCCGAAAGGGATTGGAGGACTGACCGGGGAGCTGTTTTTT. V usage is TRBV4-1 and J usage is TRBJ2-2; D possibly corresponds to TRBD2 (5 bases). The germline gives CDR1 MGHRA, CDR2 YSYEKL. V shed 4 bases and J shed 5 bases, with 20 bases lying between them. The CDR3 is 17 amino acids.